The following is a T cell receptor beta chain sequence with its context. This entry is derived from a study of blood T cell repertoires in COVID-19. As processed by the authors: Estimates of nucleated cell counts were drawn from the amplification of reference gene primers. Method: immunoSEQ multiplex PCR; TCRdb's copy keeps in-frame clones and lacks some. V and J calls plus clone size are reproduced from that table; the DNA served to infer D and trimming. Of a few hundred thousand clones in the sample, approximately 86% were seen once. The sequencing input was peripheral blood. The receptor was isolated from a man aged 60-69 years with acute or convalescent COVID-19.

The CDR3 loop is CASRADRVGRATEAFF. The DNA of the CDR3 is TGTGCCAGCAGGGCAGACAGGGTGGGAAGGGCCACTGAAGCTTTCTTT. The chain couples TRBV5-4 to TRBJ1-1, with 7 nucleotides matching TRBD1. Losses at the gene ends were 5 bases for V and 4 bases for J; bases not matched to a gene: 14. The CDR3 extends over 16 amino acids. Germline CDR1 reads SGHNT; CDR2 reads YYREEE (reference sequence).